This T cell receptor (beta chain) is drawn from a study of blood T cell repertoires in COVID-19. The wider study: There were acute and convalescent COVID-19 samples, and they came from the United States, Italy and Spain.

V was pared by 5 bases and J by 6 bases, with 9 bases of the junction left unmatched. Germline assignment: CDR1 SGHTA and CDR2 FQGNSA. The CDR3 extends over 15 amino acids. The table came from immunoSEQ multiplex PCR; TCRdb's copy has only in-frame clones and leaves some out. Of 50,000 to 85,000 clones listed, about 80% are singletons. Input material: peripheral blood. The chain combines TRBV7-2 with TRBJ2-7; 11 positions agree with TRBD2. This TCR was recovered from a human donor in a cohort sampled during active COVID-19. As DNA, the CDR3 is TGTGCCAGCAGCCAATCTAGCGGGAGGAGGGTCGAGCAGTACTTC. Its protein product is CASSQSSGRRVEQYF.